This TCR beta chain comes out of a study of regulatory T cells in long-lasting Graves disease. Study in general: Patients with persistent Graves' disease had over 5 years of antithyroid drugs and persistent TSH receptor antibodies.

Germline loops: CDR1 SGDLS, CDR2 YYNGEE. The CDR3 runs 15 residues. The V end was cut by 4 bases, the J end by 7 bases, with 19 bases between. Time point indicated: persistent/refractory GD, antithyroid drugs over 5 years with positive TRAb. PBMCs provided the RNA from which the TCR library was made. Arm-PCR of CDR3 regions and iRepertoire HTBI primers were the basis on which TCR beta libraries were built. TCRdb called the multiplex PCR reads again in MiXCR, with one record for every CDR3 protein. This sample carries about 470,000 distinct CDR3 sequences, 20% to 25% of them seen once, and the ten largest clones take 7% to 10%. This clonotype turned up a few times.

The J gene is TRBJ2-3, the V gene TRBV9; perhaps TRBD2 as D (5 bases). This sample comprised peripheral blood mononuclear cells (PBMCs), obtained when the disease was refractory, from a patient treated with antithyroid drugs. This clonotype was obtained from a female donor with Graves disease. The CDR3 nucleotides read TGTGCCAGCAGCCCAGAGGGCATCGGCACGAATACGCAGTATTTT. Its protein product is CASSPEGIGTNTQYF.